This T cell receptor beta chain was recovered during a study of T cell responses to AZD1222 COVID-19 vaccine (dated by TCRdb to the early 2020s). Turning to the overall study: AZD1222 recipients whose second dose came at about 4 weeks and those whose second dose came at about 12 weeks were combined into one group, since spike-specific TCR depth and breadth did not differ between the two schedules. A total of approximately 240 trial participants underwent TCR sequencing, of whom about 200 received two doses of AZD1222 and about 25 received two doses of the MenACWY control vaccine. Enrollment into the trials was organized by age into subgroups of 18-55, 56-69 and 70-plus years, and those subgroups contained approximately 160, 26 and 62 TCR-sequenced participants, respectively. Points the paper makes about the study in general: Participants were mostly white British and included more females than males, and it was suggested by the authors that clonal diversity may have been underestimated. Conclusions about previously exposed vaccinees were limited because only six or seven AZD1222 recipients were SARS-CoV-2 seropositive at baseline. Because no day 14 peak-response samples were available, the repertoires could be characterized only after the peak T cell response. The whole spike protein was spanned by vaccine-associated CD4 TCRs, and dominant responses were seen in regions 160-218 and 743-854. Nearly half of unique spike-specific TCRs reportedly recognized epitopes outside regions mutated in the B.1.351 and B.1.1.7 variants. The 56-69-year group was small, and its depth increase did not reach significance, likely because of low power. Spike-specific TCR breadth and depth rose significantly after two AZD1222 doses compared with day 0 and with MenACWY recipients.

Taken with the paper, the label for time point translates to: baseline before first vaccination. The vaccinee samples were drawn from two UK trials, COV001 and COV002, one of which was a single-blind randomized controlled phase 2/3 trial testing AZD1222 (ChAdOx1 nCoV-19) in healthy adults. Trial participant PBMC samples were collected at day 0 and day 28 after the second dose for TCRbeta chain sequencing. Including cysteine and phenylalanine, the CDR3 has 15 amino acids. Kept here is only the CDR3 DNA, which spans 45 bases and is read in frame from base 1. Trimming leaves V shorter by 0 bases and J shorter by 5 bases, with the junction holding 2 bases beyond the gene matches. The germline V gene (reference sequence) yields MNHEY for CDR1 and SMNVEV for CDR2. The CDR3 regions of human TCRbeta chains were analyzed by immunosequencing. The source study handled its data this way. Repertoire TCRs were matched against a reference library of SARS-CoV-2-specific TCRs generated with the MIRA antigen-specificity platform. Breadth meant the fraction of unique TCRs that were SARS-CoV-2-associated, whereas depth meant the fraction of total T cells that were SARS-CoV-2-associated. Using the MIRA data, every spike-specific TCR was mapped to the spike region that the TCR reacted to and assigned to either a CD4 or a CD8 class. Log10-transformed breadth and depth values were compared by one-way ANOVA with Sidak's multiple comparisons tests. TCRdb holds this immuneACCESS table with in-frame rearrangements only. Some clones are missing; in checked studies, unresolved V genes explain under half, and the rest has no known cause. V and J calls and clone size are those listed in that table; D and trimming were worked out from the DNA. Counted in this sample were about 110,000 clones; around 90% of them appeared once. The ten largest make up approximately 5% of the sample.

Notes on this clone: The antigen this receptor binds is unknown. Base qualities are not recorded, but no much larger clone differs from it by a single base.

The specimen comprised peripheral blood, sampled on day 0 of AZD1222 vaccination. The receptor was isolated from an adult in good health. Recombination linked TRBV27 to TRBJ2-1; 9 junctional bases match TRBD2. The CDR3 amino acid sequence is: CASSLSGLANNEQFF. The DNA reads TGTGCCAGCAGTTTATCGGGACTAGCAAACAATGAGCAGTTCTTC.